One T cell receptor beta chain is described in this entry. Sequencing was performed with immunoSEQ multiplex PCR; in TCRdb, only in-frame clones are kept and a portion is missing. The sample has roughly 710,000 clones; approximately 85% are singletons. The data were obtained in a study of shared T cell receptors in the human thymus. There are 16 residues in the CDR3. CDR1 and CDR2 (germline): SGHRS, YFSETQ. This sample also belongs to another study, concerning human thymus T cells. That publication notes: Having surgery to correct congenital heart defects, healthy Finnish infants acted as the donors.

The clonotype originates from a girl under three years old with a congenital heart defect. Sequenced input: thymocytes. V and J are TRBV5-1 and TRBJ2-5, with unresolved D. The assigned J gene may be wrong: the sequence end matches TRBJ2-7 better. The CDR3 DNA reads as TGCGCCAGCAGCTTGGGAAATCGCGGTCCCACCTACGAGCAGTACTTC. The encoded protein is CASSLGNRGPTYEQYF.